These 19 T cell receptor beta chains were sequenced from one sample in a study of blood T cell repertoires in COVID-19. Repertoires were generated with immunoSEQ multiplex PCR, while TCRdb's copy carries only in-frame clones and drops some. The table shows 210,000 or so clones, with roughly 88% occurring only once. The specimen was peripheral blood. The receptors here all came from a man between 18 and 35 years old with active or convalescent COVID-19.

This chain joins TRBV15 and TRBJ1-5, with 12 bases matching TRBD1. Germline V gene sequence: CDR1 LNHNV, CDR2 YYDKDF (reference sequence). The CDR3 is 16 amino acids. Trimming cost V 6 bases and J 7 bases; bases outside gene matches: 10. The DNA for the CDR3 is TGTGCCACCAGACCGGGACAGGGGGCGCCGGGACAGCCCCAGCATTTT. It specifies CATRPGQGAPGQPQHF.

This chain joins TRBV5-4 and TRBJ2-2; TRBD2 aligns across 10 bases. The CDR3 runs 17 residues. V was clipped by 2 bases and J by 7 bases; unmatched bases: 11. Germline-derived CDR1 and CDR2 are SGHNT and YYREEE (reference sequence). The DNA of the CDR3 is TGTGCCAGCAGCTTCGGGAGCGGGAGGGCCGGTGGCGGGGAGCTGTTTTTT. This encodes CASSFGSGRAGGGELFF. The whole variable domain, remainder taken from reference TRBV5-4 and TRBJ2-2, is ETGVTQSPTHLIKTRGQQVTLRCSSQSGHNTVSWYQQALGQGPQFIFQYYREEENGRGNFPPRFSGLQFPNYSSELNVNALELDDSALYLCASSFGSGRAGGGELFFGEGSRLTVL.

This chain joins TRBV9 and TRBJ1-6; a possible D gene is TRBD1 (6 bases). This CDR3 spans 14 amino acids. Trimming took off 0 bases at V and 9 bases at J, with 10 bases between the two ends. Germline lookup yields CDR1 SGDLS and CDR2 YYNGEE. The chain's CDR3 is CASSVAQGGSPLHF. The CDR3 DNA follows: TGTGCCAGCAGCGTAGCTCAAGGGGGTTCACCCCTCCACTTT.

V usage is TRBV5-4 and J usage is TRBJ2-2; 8 bases fit TRBD2. The CDR3 has 15 residues. Germline lookup yields CDR1 SGHNT and CDR2 YYREEE (reference sequence). J gave up 7 bases and V 3 bases, and 8 bases lay outside the gene matches. Here the CDR3 DNA reads TGTGCCAGCAGCTCCCCGGGGGGGGTAAACGGGGAGCTGTTTTTT. Translation: CASSSPGGVNGELFF.

The genes are TRBV7-9 and TRBJ1-1; tentatively, D is TRBD1 (6 bases). This CDR3 has 14 residues. Germline CDR1 is SEHNR and CDR2 is FQNEAQ (reference sequence). Trimming took off 3 bases at V and 3 bases at J, with 11 bases between the two ends. The CDR3, as DNA: TGTGCCAGCAGCTTGTCCTCAGGGGACACTGAAGCTTTCTTT. Its protein is CASSLSSGDTEAFF.

CDR3 sequence: CASSMAGGRSPLHF. CDR3 bases: TGTGCCAGTAGTATGGCCGGCGGGCGGTCACCCCTCCACTTT. V is TRBV19 and J is TRBJ1-6; the D is unclear. This CDR3 is built from 14 residues. Germline-derived CDR1 and CDR2 are LNHDA and SQIVND (reference sequence). Trimming removed 3 bases from V and 10 bases from J, with 13 bases in between.

The chain couples TRBV29-1 to TRBJ1-3; 8 positions match TRBD1. After removal of 7 bases from V and 4 bases from J, the junction contained 12 bases not matched to a gene. The CDR3 contains 15 residues. Germline V gene lookup returns CDR1 SQVTM and CDR2 ANQGSEA. The DNA of the CDR3 is TGCAGCGCCGAACAGGGGGGCCCGGGAGGAAACACCATATATTTT. This codes for CSAEQGGPGGNTIYF.

There are many counts of this clone. The V and J genes are TRBV30 and TRBJ2-2, with D perhaps TRBD1 (6 bases). V was cut by 3 bases and J by 4 bases, with 12 bases left in between. The CDR3 is made up of 14 amino acids. Germline loops: CDR1 GTSNPN, CDR2 SVGIG (reference sequence). This CDR3 reads CAWSRGPSTGELFF. CDR3 nucleotides: TGTGCCTGGAGCAGGGGACCCTCCACCGGGGAGCTGTTTTTT.

The chain has TRBV14 and TRBJ2-5; D might be TRBD1 (6 bases). With 1 base removed from V and 5 bases from J, the gap between germline ends came to 17 bases. Germline values: CDR1 SGHDN, CDR2 FVKESK. The CDR3 length is 16 residues. CDR3 sequence (DNA): TGTGCCAGCAGCCAAGTTCAGGGGTCGACGTGGGAGACCCAGTACTTC. It yields the protein CASSQVQGSTWETQYF.

The rearrangement links TRBV20-1 to TRBJ2-3; tentatively, D is TRBD2 (5 bases). Between the trimmed V and J ends, which lost 3 bases and 6 bases, there was a span of 7 bases. CDR1 is DFQATT, CDR2 SNEGSKA, per germline (reference sequence). This CDR3 is built from 11 residues. The CDR3 loop reads CSARTTDTQYF. The CDR3 DNA reads as TGCAGTGCTAGGACTACTGATACGCAGTATTTT.

The V call is TRBV28, the J call TRBJ1-1; tentatively, D is TRBD1 (5 bases). The V gene lost 6 bases and the J gene lost 1 base, with 21 bases spanning the gap. Germline CDR1 MDHEN, CDR2 SYDVKM. This CDR3 has 17 residues. CDR3 DNA: TGTGCCAGCAGACCGCCCGCAGGGTGGGAGGGGAACACTGAAGCTTTCTTT. Encoded protein: CASRPPAGWEGNTEAFF.

V gene TRBV11-2 combines with J gene TRBJ2-2; a weak D match, TRBD2 (7 bases). In germline, CDR1 is SGHAT, CDR2 FQNNGV. This CDR3 is built from 16 residues. V gave up 7 bases and J gave up 5 bases, with 20 bases separating them. The CDR3 DNA reads as TGTGCCAGCAACTCGGGGGCGGGAGTTGGTACCGGGGAGCTGTTTTTT. It specifies CASNSGAGVGTGELFF. Supplemented by reference TRBV11-2 and TRBJ2-2, the full variable domain reads EAGVAQSPRYKIIEKRQSVAFWCNPISGHATLYWYQQILGQGPKLLIQFQNNGVVDDSQLPKDRFSAERLKGVDSTLKIQPAKLEDSAVYLCASNSGAGVGTGELFFGEGSRLTVL.

In nucleotides, the CDR3 is TGTGCCAGCAGTTCTCTCGTGGAGACCCAGTACTTC. It specifies CASSSLVETQYF. This chain joins TRBV28 and TRBJ2-5; D ambiguous. Germline V gives CDR1 MDHEN, CDR2 SYDVKM. V was shortened by 4 bases and J by 5 bases, with 8 bases between the two germline ends. The length of the CDR3 is 12 residues.

The V call is TRBV6-6, the J call TRBJ1-6; D perhaps matches TRBD1 (5 bases). CDR3 size: 15 residues. V lost 6 bases and J 4 bases, leaving 13 bases between the germline ends. Per the germline V gene, CDR1 is MNHNY and CDR2 is SVGAGI (reference sequence). The CDR3 spells CASSQLQEYNSPLHF. The DNA of the CDR3 is TGTGCCAGCAGCCAACTACAGGAGTATAATTCACCCCTCCACTTT.

The rearrangement joins TRBV5-1 to TRBJ2-7; unclear D gene. Germline values: CDR1 SGHRS, CDR2 YFSETQ. Trimming shortened V by 7 bases and J by 0 bases, and 5 bases separated the two germline ends. There are 11 residues in the CDR3. CDR3 nucleotide sequence: TGCGCCAGCCGGAGCTCCTACGAGCAGTACTTC. Amino acid sequence: CASRSSYEQYF.

The chain joins TRBV11-2 to TRBJ2-3; TRBD2 matches at 11 bases. Germline V gives CDR1 SGHAT, CDR2 FQNNGV. This CDR3 contains 15 residues. Trimming removed 5 bases from V and 4 bases from J; junction bases left unmatched: 5. CDR3 region: CASSLIAGGSDTQYF. CDR3 nucleotide sequence: TGTGCCAGCAGCCTCATAGCGGGAGGGTCAGATACGCAGTATTTT.

This chain connects TRBV10-2 to TRBJ2-1; tentative D call: TRBD2 (5 bases). In germline, CDR1 is WSHSY, CDR2 SAAADI. Trimming removed 4 bases from V and 7 bases from J, with 8 bases in between. CDR3 length equals 12 residues. The CDR3, as DNA: TGCGCCAGCAGTGTGATAGCGAATGAGCAGTTCTTC. Residues: CASSVIANEQFF.

In this sample, this clone turned up once. This chain joins TRBV4-3 and TRBJ1-5; 8 bases align to TRBD1. This CDR3 has 16 residues. The germline V gene encodes CDR1 LGHNA and CDR2 YSLEER. Trimming took 1 base from V and 11 from J; bases not matched to a gene: 13. Written as DNA, the CDR3 is TGCGCCAGCAGCCAAGCTGCGACAGGGGCCCAACGGGCCCAGCATTTT. Translation gives CASSQAATGAQRAQHF.

As regards this clone: Compared with germline, one end of the junction differs, possibly owing to a read error. The rearrangement links TRBV6-5 to TRBJ1-2, with TRBD1 matching over 8 bases. The CDR3 is 13 residues long. Germline CDR1 is MNHEY and CDR2 is SVGAGI. The CDR3 is CASRTGETYRYTF. CDR3 DNA sequence: TGTGCCAGCAGGACAGGGGAAACCTATCGCTACACCTTC.